Described below is a single T cell receptor beta chain sequence and its context. The record originates from a study of cytotoxic CD8 clonotypes in ibrutinib-treated CLL. The length of the CDR3 is 15 residues. Assay: immunoSEQ multiplex PCR; the TCRdb copy retains only in-frame clones and omits some. The sample has fewer than 400,000 clones; approximately 67% are singletons. Source: PBMCs, taken after 36 months of ibrutinib treatment. The chain couples TRBV1 to TRBJ2-7; TRBD1, the table's D call, lacks a check against the DNA. TRBV1 is an annotated pseudogene. The source is a human donor with chronic lymphocytic leukemia. The CDR3 nucleotides are TGCACCAGCAGCCGAGGACAGGCGCCCCCCCACGAGCAGTACTTC. Residues: CTSSRGQAPPHEQYF.